A selection of T cell receptor beta chains follows, all from one sample in a study of regulatory T cells in long-lasting Graves disease. TCRdb used MiXCR to reprocess the multiplex PCR reads, holding one entry per CDR3 protein. The sample lists some 440,000 distinct CDR3 sequences, less than 25% occurring once. The source material was peripheral blood mononuclear cells (PBMCs), sampled when the disease was refractory, from a patient treated with antithyroid drugs. The receptors derive from a female donor with Graves disease. CDR3s include the opening cysteine and the closing phenylalanine or tryptophan. The order of the fields is CDR3 protein, V gene.

CASSLWQGWTDTQYF	TRBV5-6
CASTRGLAATGELFF	TRBV5-1
CASSLARVNRNNNEKLFF	TRBV7-8
CASSRGDRKVAKNIQYF	TRBV19
CASSNPWTSLETQHF	TRBV6-1
CASSFTGGSSGNTIYF	TRBV7-2
CASSFIRASGRVVGELFF	TRBV7-2
CTSSGGDYSNQPQHF	TRBV2
CASTIDRGFWETQYF	TRBV2
CASSNGGGYNEQFF	TRBV27
CRAKNRDRVYEQYF	TRBV20-1
CASRFGTGNTYEQYF	TRBV12-3/TRBV12-4
CSARIQGHEQYF	TRBV20-1
CASSPHLGGYQETQYF	TRBV7-8
CASSKNEKLFF	TRBV6-1
CSARRGMNTEAFF	TRBV20-1
CASSEVGQIPYNEQFF	TRBV7-8
CASGGTPIQETQYF	TRBV28
CAWSDRVWMNTEAFF	TRBV30
CASRAGQTNEKLFF	TRBV27
CSVRAPAYEQYF	TRBV29-1
CASSQPLAGELHYEQYF	TRBV7-9
CASSLGVAQHF	TRBV28
CASSTWTGDKSSYNEQFF	TRBV11-2
CASSSSLGKRENTEAFF	TRBV28
CASSLGQNSPGDTQYF	TRBV6-2/TRBV6-3
CASSLDSGSETQYF	TRBV11-1
CASSPVSGTEAFF	TRBV18
CASSLLAGGLETQYF	TRBV7-3
CASSQVRQYEQYF	TRBV4-3
CASSQEGTGTNYEQYF	TRBV4-1
CASSTSRRRNEQYF	TRBV5-1
CATSTLAGLSEQYF	TRBV27
CASRDARYSDQPQHF	TRBV6-2/TRBV6-3
CASKHRGISPQHF	TRBV28
CASRDRSAGELFF	TRBV5-1
CASSEVRQGTQPQHF	TRBV28
CSGIMPRYEQFF	TRBV29-1
CSARAGLADLSPSYEQYF	TRBV20-1
CASSATSVATTQYF	TRBV5-1
CASSQGSTEAFF	TRBV6-1
CASSYPGDEYF	TRBV11-2
CASRGDRGKSGELFF	TRBV12-3/TRBV12-4
CASRNRGPNTEAFF	TRBV27
CACSIGRRLGYEQYF	TRBV30
CASSLEGTSGRHEQFF	TRBV5-1
CASSPRGGWDTGELFF	TRBV4-3
CAISEFTGEKLFF	TRBV10-3
CASSYSITDQTYEQYF	TRBV6-5
CASSLGQPNQPQHF	TRBV7-9
CASSQERTGVETQYF	TRBV4-1
CATSDLGTGRNEQYF	TRBV24-1
CASSLGGAYNSPLHF	TRBV7-9
CAWNPTGIFPYEQYF	TRBV30
CASSFLSGLVNEQFF	TRBV28
CASSPPAGAEDGANVLTF	TRBV25-1
CASSPDRENTEAFF	TRBV6-1
CAGGDYEQYF	TRBV30
CATSNNRGRTDTQYF	TRBV15
CASSLVGGDTQYF	TRBV5-1